This TCR beta chain came from a study of blood T cell repertoires in COVID-19. Study-level background: Nucleic acid was either cDNA or gDNA, and it came from T cells, B-cell-depleted T cells, or PBMCs.

In the authors' workflow: The authors estimated nucleated cell counts from reference gene primer amplification. The method was immunoSEQ multiplex PCR; TCRdb's version includes in-frame clones alone and lacks a portion of them. That table supplies the V and J calls and clone size; D and trimming were determined from the DNA. The sample shows about 160,000 clones, 81% of them seen only once. Enrolled through a virtual design, the participants were between 18 and 89 years of age and came from about two dozen US areas. Cohorts were determined from participant-reported clinical history. The CDR3 spans 15 residues. Trimming cost V 5 bases and J 1 base; bases outside gene matches: 8. The germline V gene encodes CDR1 SGHRS and CDR2 YFSETQ.

Sample: PBMCs or T cells enriched from blood (not recorded which). This receptor was taken from a woman aged 40 to 55 with acute COVID-19. This chain connects TRBV5-1 to TRBJ2-5; 7 bases line up with TRBD2. CDR3 in amino acids: CASRASGTAQETQYF. The CDR3, as DNA: TGCGCCAGCAGGGCCAGCGGGACGGCCCAAGAGACCCAGTACTTC.